The 24 T cell receptor beta chains presented below share a single source sample, sequenced in a study of T cells in Graves' hyperthyroidism and ophthalmopathy. Amplified TCR beta CDR3 regions derived from RNA transcripts. With the HTBI primer set, the TCR CDR3 went through a first round of RT-PCR. MiXCR, run by TCRdb on the multiplex PCR reads, gives a single entry per CDR3 protein. The top ten hold 16% of the sample, which has hundreds of thousands of distinct CDR3 sequences, around 20% seen once. Specimen: blood. The receptors were sampled from a woman aged 50 to 60 with Graves' hyperthyroidism that later progressed to Graves' ophthalmopathy.

This clonotype was counted ten times or more. The chain uses TRBV2 and TRBJ2-5; perhaps D is TRBD1 or TRBD2 (7 bases each). Germline V gene lookup returns CDR1 SNHLY and CDR2 FYNNEI. This CDR3 spans 15 amino acids. V lost 5 bases to trimming and J lost 2 bases, with 15 bases between them. Here the CDR3 DNA reads TGTGCCAGCAGTCCTAGGGGGGGACAGCAAGAGACCCAGTACTTC. Protein product: CASSPRGGQQETQYF. Supplemented by reference TRBV2 and TRBJ2-5, the full variable domain reads EPEVTQTPSHQVTQMGQEVILRCVPISNHLYFYWYRQILGQKVEFLVSFYNNEISEKSEIFDDQFSVERPDGSNFTLKIRSTKLEDSAMYFCASSPRGGQQETQYFGPGTRLLVL.

This clonotype came up a few times. This rearrangement joins TRBV6-1 to TRBJ1-5, with 9 bases aligning to TRBD1. V dropped 6 bases and J dropped 5; count of bases not matched to a gene: 8. Germline V gives CDR1 MNHNS, CDR2 SASEGT. CDR3 length: 15 residues. CDR3 in DNA: TGTGCCAGCAGGACGGGACAGGGTTTCGATCAGCCCCAGCATTTT. Amino acid sequence: CASRTGQGFDQPQHF.

This clonotype was observed many times. J is TRBJ2-3 and V is TRBV13, with a tentative D call TRBD2 (6 bases). Germline CDR1 reads PRHDT; CDR2 reads FYEKMQ (reference sequence). V gave up 5 bases and J gave up 4 bases, with 25 bases separating them. The CDR3 runs 18 residues. The CDR3 is CASSLAYRRGHGSDTQYF. The CDR3 coding sequence is TGTGCCAGCAGCCTAGCGTACCGGAGGGGTCACGGCTCAGATACGCAGTATTTT.

This clonotype came up many times. The CDR3 protein is CASSPEDRGNPYEQYF. The CDR3 DNA reads TGTGCCAGCAGCCCCGAAGACAGGGGGAATCCCTACGAGCAGTACTTC. The V and J genes are TRBV14 and TRBJ2-7; 9 bases align to TRBD1. V lost 4 bases to trimming and J lost 2 bases; unmatched junction nucleotides: 9. The CDR3 totals 16 residues. From germline, CDR1 is SGHDN and CDR2 FVKESK.

CDR3 sequence (DNA): TGCGCCAGCAGCCATGCCGGGGCCTACAATGAGCAGTTCTTC. This encodes CASSHAGAYNEQFF. The gene calls are TRBV4-1 and TRBJ2-1; possibly TRBD2 for D (5 bases). CDR1 and CDR2 (germline): MGHRA, YSYEKL. Trimming removed 3 bases at V and 2 bases at J, with 8 bases between. The length of the CDR3 is 14 residues.

This clonotype has a handful of counts. J is TRBJ1-5 and V is TRBV6-1; no clear D. Germline CDR1 and CDR2: MNHNS and SASEGT. V lost 1 base to trimming and J lost 4 bases, with 8 bases between them. The CDR3 extends over 14 amino acids. CDR3 residues: CASSEGGWNQPQHF. The CDR3 bases are TGTGCCAGCAGTGAAGGTGGCTGGAATCAGCCCCAGCATTTT.

This clonotype was seen only a few times. The chain links TRBV6-1 to TRBJ2-7; D is perhaps TRBD2 (5 bases). The V end was cut by 6 bases, the J end by 5 bases, with 11 bases between. This CDR3 region has 12 residues. Germline V gene lookup returns CDR1 MNHNS and CDR2 SASEGT. The DNA of the CDR3 is TGTGCCAGCAGGCCGCCCGGGGACGAGCAGTACTTC. As protein: CASRPPGDEQYF.

The chain uses TRBV20-1 and TRBJ2-2; perhaps D is TRBD1 or TRBD2 (5 bases each). This CDR3 comprises 14 residues. The V gene's germline CDR1 is DFQATT and CDR2 SNEGSKA (reference sequence). V was shortened by 6 bases and J by 1 base, with 12 bases between the two germline ends. CDR3 bases: TGCAGTGCCCGAGAGGGGAAGAACACCGGGGAGCTGTTTTTT. As protein: CSAREGKNTGELFF.

This chain uses TRBV29-1 with TRBJ1-4; no definite D call. The CDR3 has 11 amino acids. Germline values: CDR1 SQVTM, CDR2 ANQGSEA. Trimming left V 6 bases short and J 8 bases short, with 10 bases between. The CDR3 DNA is TGCAGCGTCGTAGTCGGGGAAAAACTGTTTTTT. This translates into CSVVVGEKLFF.

The sample holds many counts of this clonotype. Written as DNA, the CDR3 is TGTGCCAGCAGCCAAAGCGGGGGGGAATACGAGCAGTACTTC. Translating it yields CASSQSGGEYEQYF. The chain employs TRBV3-1 and TRBJ2-7; 10 bases match TRBD2. V dropped 2 bases and J dropped 4; count of bases not matched to a gene: 2. Germline CDR1 LGHDT, CDR2 YNNKEL (reference sequence). The CDR3 is 14 residues long.

The rearrangement uses TRBV4-1 and TRBJ2-3, with 10 bases fitting TRBD2. CDR1 and CDR2 (germline): MGHRA, YSYEKL. V lost 3 bases to trimming and J lost 0 bases; unmatched junction nucleotides: 6. The CDR3 is 17 residues long. CDR3 region: CASSQLSGGTSTDTQYF. The CDR3 DNA is TGCGCCAGCAGCCAGCTTAGCGGGGGGACTAGCACAGATACGCAGTATTTT.

This clonotype has a count of ten or more. This chain links TRBV13 with TRBJ1-2, with 7 bases matching TRBD1. V gave up 0 bases and J gave up 4 bases; unmatched junction bases: 2. The CDR3 is 14 residues long. Germline V gene data show CDR1 as PRHDT and CDR2 as FYEKMQ (reference sequence). The CDR3 here is CASSLGSGGYGYTF. The CDR3 DNA reads TGTGCCAGCAGCTTAGGTTCAGGGGGCTATGGCTACACCTTC.

A few counts support this clonotype. This chain's CDR3 is CASSWTGGAGTEAFF. In DNA form, the CDR3 reads TGTGCCAGTAGCTGGACAGGGGGCGCGGGCACTGAAGCTTTCTTT. V usage is TRBV19 and J usage is TRBJ1-1, with TRBD1 identical over 11 bases. Looked up from germline, CDR1 is LNHDA and CDR2 is SQIVND (reference sequence). V lost 6 bases to trimming and J lost 4 bases; unmatched junction nucleotides: 7. The length of the CDR3 is 15 residues. Full variable domain (rest looked up from reference TRBV19 and TRBJ1-1): DGGITQSPKYLFRKEGQNVTLSCEQNLNHDAMYWYRQDPGQGLRLIYYSQIVNDFQKGDIAEGYSVSREKKESFPLTVTSAQKNPTAFYLCASSWTGGAGTEAFFGQGTRLTVV.

This CDR3 is CASIPKGAANTGELFF. DNA for the CDR3: TGTGCCAGCATCCCGAAAGGGGCTGCGAACACCGGGGAGCTGTTTTTT. This sequence joins TRBV7-9 and TRBJ2-2; a weak D match, TRBD1 (5 bases). The CDR3 extends over 16 amino acids. V was shortened by 7 bases and J by 0 bases, with 15 bases between the two germline ends. The germline CDR1 and CDR2 sequences are SEHNR and FQNEAQ (reference sequence).

The chain combines TRBV11-2 with TRBJ2-1, with TRBD1 identical over 7 bases. From germline, CDR1 is SGHAT and CDR2 FQNNGV. V lost 1 base to trimming and J lost 4 bases; unmatched junction nucleotides: 4. The CDR3 is made up of 15 amino acids. The CDR3 protein is CASSLGTGQYNEQFF. In DNA, the CDR3 is TGTGCCAGCAGCTTAGGGACAGGACAATACAATGAGCAGTTCTTC.

This clonotype was observed at least ten times. This chain joins TRBV5-5 and TRBJ1-2; 7 bases align to TRBD1. J gave up 0 bases and V 4 bases, and 6 bases lay outside the gene matches. There are 15 residues in the CDR3. Per germline, CDR1 SGHKS and CDR2 YYEKEE (reference sequence). The CDR3: CASSQGQSPNYGYTF. DNA of the CDR3: TGTGCCAGCAGCCAGGGACAGTCGCCTAACTATGGCTACACCTTC.

The chain links TRBV20-1 to TRBJ2-7; 7 bases fit TRBD1. CDR3 length: 12 residues. Germline V CDR1 and CDR2: DFQATT, SNEGSKA (reference sequence). As DNA, the CDR3 is TGCAGGCCCGGGACAGCCAACTACGAGCAGTACTTC. Translated: CRPGTANYEQYF.

This clonotype was counted only a few times. In DNA, the CDR3 is TGCGCCAGCAGCTTGGCCACGGGTCCCGGGGAGCTGTTTTTT. Translated, it gives CASSLATGPGELFF. The genes are TRBV5-1 and TRBJ2-2; D call uncertain. With 0 bases removed from V and 6 bases from J, the gap between germline ends came to 9 bases. The CDR3 sequence is 14 residues long. Germline V gives CDR1 SGHRS, CDR2 YFSETQ.

This clonotype was detected only a few times. The chain joins TRBV18 to TRBJ1-3; D unclear. This CDR3 comprises 14 residues. Trimming cost V 2 bases and J 1 base, with 6 bases left between them. Germline V gives CDR1 KGHSH, CDR2 LQKENI. In nucleotides, the CDR3 is TGTGCCAGCTCACCATCGGTTTCTGGAAACACCATATATTTT. Protein: CASSPSVSGNTIYF.

This clonotype was recorded many times. The V and J genes are TRBV12-3 or TRBV12-4 and TRBJ1-2, with 7 bases that match TRBD1. Trimming at V came to 5 bases and at J to 2 bases, leaving 8 bases not matched to a gene. There are 15 residues in the CDR3. The CDR3 loop is CASSPGTANNYGYTF. The CDR3 DNA sequence: TGTGCCAGCAGTCCCGGGACAGCCAACAACTATGGCTACACCTTC.

V gene TRBV10-1 combines with J gene TRBJ1-2; D unclear. CDR1 and CDR2 (germline): WNHNN, SYGVQD (reference sequence). The V end was cut by 2 bases, the J end by 4 bases, with 11 bases between. The CDR3 consists of 14 residues. Here the CDR3 DNA reads TGCGCCAGCAGTGAGGACCCGGCCCTCTATGGCTACACCTTC. This gives the protein CASSEDPALYGYTF.

At least ten counts were recorded for this clonotype. The chain combines TRBV18 with TRBJ1-1; 11 bases align to TRBD1. There are 17 residues in the CDR3. V was pared by 3 bases and J by 5 bases, with 11 bases of the junction left unmatched. The germline V gene encodes CDR1 KGHSH and CDR2 LQKENI. CDR3 bases: TGTGCCAGCTCACCTCTGGACAGGGGGCTTCCTCCTACTGAAGCTTTCTTT. It specifies CASSPLDRGLPPTEAFF.

This clonotype was counted a few times. V and J are TRBV10-3 and TRBJ2-7; possibly TRBD1 for D (6 bases). Germline loops: CDR1 ENHRY, CDR2 SYGVKD. CDR3 length: 13 residues. V lost 2 bases and J lost 3, with 8 bases in between. The CDR3 DNA sequence: TGTGCCATCAGTGAGGGACAGCGCTACGAGCAGTACTTC. Its translation: CAISEGQRYEQYF.

This chain links TRBV19 with TRBJ1-5; a possible D gene is TRBD1 (5 bases). Trimming took 6 bases from V and 0 from J, leaving 12 bases between them. The CDR3 length is 15 residues. CDR1 is LNHDA and CDR2 is SQIVND in the germline V gene (reference sequence). CDR3 nucleotide sequence: TGTGCCAGTAGGTTGGGACTTTATAGCAATCAGCCCCAGCATTTT. Its translation is CASRLGLYSNQPQHF.